This TCR beta chain stems from a study of blood T cell repertoires in COVID-19. In the study overall: Acute and convalescent COVID-19 samples came from the United States, Italy and Spain. From T cells, B-cell-depleted T cells, or PBMCs came the material, which was cDNA or gDNA.

Methods used by the authors: Estimates of nucleated cell counts were drawn from the amplification of reference gene primers. Generated by immunoSEQ multiplex PCR, the TCRdb table keeps only in-frame clones and is missing some. Clone size and the V and J calls come from that table; the DNA yielded D and trimming. Of about 160,000 clones in the sample, 85% are singletons; the top ten hold 3.3%. The CDR3 contains 17 residues. Germline-derived CDR1 and CDR2 are SGHVS and FQNEAQ. After removal of 5 bases from V and 6 bases from J, the junction contained 14 bases not matched to a gene. Input material: peripheral blood. This sequence originates from a human donor with acute or convalescent COVID-19. The donor label of this sample is uncertain. V and J are TRBV7-8 and TRBJ2-2, with TRBD2 matching 8 bases. DNA of the CDR3: TGTGCCAGCAGCCTGCCCGGGGGCGGGGGGTTCTCCGGGGAGCTGTTTTTT. It translates to CASSLPGGGGFSGELFF.